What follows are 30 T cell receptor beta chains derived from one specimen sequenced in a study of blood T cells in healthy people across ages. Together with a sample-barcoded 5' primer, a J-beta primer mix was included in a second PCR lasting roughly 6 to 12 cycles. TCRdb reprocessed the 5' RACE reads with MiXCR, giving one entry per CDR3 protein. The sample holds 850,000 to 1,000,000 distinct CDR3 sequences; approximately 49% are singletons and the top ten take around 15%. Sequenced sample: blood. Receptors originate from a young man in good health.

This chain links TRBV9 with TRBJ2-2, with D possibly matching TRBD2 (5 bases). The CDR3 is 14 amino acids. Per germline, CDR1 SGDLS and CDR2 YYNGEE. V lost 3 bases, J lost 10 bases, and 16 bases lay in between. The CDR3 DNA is TGTGCCAGCAGCGGAGCCTCCGGGGTTCAGGAGCTGTTTTTT. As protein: CASSGASGVQELFF.

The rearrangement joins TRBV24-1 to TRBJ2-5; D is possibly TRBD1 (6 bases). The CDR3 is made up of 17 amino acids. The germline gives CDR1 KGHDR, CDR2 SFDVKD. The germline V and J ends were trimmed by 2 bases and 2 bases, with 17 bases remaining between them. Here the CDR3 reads CATSDSGVATIQETQYF. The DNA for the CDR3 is TGTGCCACCAGTGATTCAGGGGTAGCGACCATACAAGAGACCCAGTACTTC.

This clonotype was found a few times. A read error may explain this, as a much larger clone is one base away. The CDR3 DNA is TGCGCCAGCAGCCCGAGGGACCGGTCTTTATTTGGTACGCAGTATTTT. Its protein is CASSPRDRSLFGTQYF. V and J are TRBV5-1 and TRBJ2-3, with D perhaps assigned TRBD1 or TRBD2 (5 bases each). CDR1 and CDR2 from the germline V gene are SGHRS and YFSETQ. The CDR3 is 16 amino acids. Between the trimmed V and J ends, which lost 4 bases and 8 bases, there was a span of 23 bases.

The CDR3 nucleotides read TGCAGTGCTAGAGGGACAGGGCGAGGGGACACTGAAGCTTTCTTT. This sequence encodes CSARGTGRGDTEAFF. The rearrangement links TRBV20-1 to TRBJ1-1; TRBD1 matches 8 bases. Trimming at V came to 1 base and at J to 3 bases, leaving 7 bases not matched to a gene. This CDR3 is 15 amino acids long. Germline CDR1 DFQATT, CDR2 SNEGSKA (reference sequence).

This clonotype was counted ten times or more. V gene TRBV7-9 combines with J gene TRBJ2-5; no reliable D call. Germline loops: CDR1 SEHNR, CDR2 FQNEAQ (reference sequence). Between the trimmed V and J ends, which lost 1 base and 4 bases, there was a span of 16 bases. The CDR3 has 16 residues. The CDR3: CASSLGGTPERETQYF. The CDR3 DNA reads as TGTGCCAGCAGCTTAGGTGGCACACCGGAACGAGAGACCCAGTACTTC.

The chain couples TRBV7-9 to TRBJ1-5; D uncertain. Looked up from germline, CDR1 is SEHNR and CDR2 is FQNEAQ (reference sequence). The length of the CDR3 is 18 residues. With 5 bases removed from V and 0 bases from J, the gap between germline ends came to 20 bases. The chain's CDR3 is CASSPEPLSHGSNQPQHF. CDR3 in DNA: TGTGCCAGCAGCCCAGAACCCCTCTCGCACGGTAGCAATCAGCCCCAGCATTTT.

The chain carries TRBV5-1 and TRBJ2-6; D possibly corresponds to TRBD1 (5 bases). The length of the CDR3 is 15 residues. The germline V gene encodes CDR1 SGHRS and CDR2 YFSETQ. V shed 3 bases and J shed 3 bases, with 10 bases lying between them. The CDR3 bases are TGCGCCAGCAGCTCCAGGGTCGGTGGGGCCAACGTCCTGACTTTC. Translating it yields CASSSRVGGANVLTF.

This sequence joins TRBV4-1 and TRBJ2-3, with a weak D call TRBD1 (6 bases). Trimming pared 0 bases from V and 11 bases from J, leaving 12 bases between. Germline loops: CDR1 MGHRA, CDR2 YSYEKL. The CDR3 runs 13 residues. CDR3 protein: CASSQDGGQLQYF. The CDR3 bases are TGCGCCAGCAGCCAAGATGGAGGACAGTTGCAGTATTTT.

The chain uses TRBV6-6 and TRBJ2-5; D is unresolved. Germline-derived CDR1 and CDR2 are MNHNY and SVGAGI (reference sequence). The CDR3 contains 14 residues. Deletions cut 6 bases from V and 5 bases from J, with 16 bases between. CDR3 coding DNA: TGTGCCAGCAGCCTCCTTGGTTTCGGCGAGACCCAGTACTTC. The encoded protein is CASSLLGFGETQYF.

The CDR3 sequence: CASSHWGQGNADGYTF. In DNA, the CDR3 is TGCGCCAGCAGCCATTGGGGACAGGGTAATGCCGATGGCTACACCTTC. The J gene is TRBJ1-2, the V gene TRBV4-1, with 9 bases fitting TRBD1. Germline V gene lookup returns CDR1 MGHRA and CDR2 YSYEKL. This CDR3 is 16 amino acids long. Trimming took 3 bases from V and 6 from J; bases not matched to a gene: 11.

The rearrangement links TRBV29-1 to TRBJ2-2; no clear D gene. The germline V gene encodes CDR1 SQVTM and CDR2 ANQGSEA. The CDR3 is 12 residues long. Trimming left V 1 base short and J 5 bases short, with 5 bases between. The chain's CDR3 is CSVEVGTGELFF. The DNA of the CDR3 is TGCAGCGTTGAAGTGGGGACCGGGGAGCTGTTTTTT.

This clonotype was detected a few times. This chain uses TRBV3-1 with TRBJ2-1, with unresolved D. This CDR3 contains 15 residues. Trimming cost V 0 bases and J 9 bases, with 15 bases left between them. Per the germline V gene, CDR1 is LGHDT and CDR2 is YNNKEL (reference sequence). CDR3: CASSQDGRAVGEQFF. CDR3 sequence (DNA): TGTGCCAGCAGCCAAGATGGACGAGCTGTGGGTGAGCAGTTCTTC.

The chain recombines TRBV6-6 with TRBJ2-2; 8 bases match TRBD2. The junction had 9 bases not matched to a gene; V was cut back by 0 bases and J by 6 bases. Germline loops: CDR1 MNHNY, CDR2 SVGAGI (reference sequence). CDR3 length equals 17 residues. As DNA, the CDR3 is TGTGCCAGCAGTTACTCGAATGCGCGGGGGGCCCCCGGGGAGCTGTTTTTT. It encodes CASSYSNARGAPGELFF.

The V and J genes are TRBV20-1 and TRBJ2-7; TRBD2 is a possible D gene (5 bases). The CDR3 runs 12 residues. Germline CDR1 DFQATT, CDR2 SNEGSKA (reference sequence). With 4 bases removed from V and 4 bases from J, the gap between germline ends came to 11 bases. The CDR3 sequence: CSAKSGPYEQYF. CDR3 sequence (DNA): TGCAGTGCTAAGAGCGGACCTTACGAGCAGTACTTC.

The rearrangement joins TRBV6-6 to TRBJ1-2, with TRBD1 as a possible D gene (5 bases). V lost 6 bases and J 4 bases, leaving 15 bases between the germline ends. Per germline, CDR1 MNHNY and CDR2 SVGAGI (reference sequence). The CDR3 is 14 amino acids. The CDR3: CASSLRAGTYGYTF. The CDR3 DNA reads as TGTGCCAGCAGCCTACGGGCCGGGACCTATGGCTACACCTTC.

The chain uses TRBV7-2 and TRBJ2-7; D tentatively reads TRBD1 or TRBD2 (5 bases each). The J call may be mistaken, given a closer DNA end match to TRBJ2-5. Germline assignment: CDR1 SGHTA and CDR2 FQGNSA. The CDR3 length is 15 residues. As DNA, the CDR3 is TGTGCCAGCAGCTTAGGCCGAAGATGGGGGGAGACCCAGTACTTC. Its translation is CASSLGRRWGETQYF.

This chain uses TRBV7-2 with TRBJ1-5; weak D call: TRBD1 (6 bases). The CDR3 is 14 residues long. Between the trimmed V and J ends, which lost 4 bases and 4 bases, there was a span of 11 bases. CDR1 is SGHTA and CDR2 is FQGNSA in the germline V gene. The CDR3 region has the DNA TGTGCCAGCAGCTCTCGGGGGGCGAATCAGCCCCAGCATTTT. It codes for CASSSRGANQPQHF.

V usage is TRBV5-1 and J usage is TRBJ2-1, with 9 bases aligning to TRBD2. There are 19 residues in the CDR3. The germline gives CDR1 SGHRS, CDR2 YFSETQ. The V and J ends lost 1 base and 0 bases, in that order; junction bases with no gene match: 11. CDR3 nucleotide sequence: TGCGCCAGCAGCTTGAGGTTGGGCGGGGGGGCCAGCTCCTACAATGAGCAGTTCTTC. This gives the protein CASSLRLGGGASSYNEQFF.

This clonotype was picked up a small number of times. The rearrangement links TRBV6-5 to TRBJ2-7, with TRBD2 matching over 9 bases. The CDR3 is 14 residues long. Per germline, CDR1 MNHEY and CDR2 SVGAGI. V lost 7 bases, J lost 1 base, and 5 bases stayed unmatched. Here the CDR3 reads CASTPGLASYEQYF. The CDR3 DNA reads TGTGCCAGCACTCCGGGACTAGCTTCCTACGAGCAGTACTTC.

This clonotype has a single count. CDR3 DNA sequence: TGCAGTGCTGGTTCCACAGATACGCAGTATTTT. This codes for CSAGSTDTQYF. The rearrangement joins TRBV20-1 to TRBJ2-3; D gene ambiguous. CDR1 is DFQATT, CDR2 SNEGSKA, per germline (reference sequence). V dropped 5 bases and J dropped 2 bases, with 5 bases sitting between them. The CDR3 runs 11 residues.

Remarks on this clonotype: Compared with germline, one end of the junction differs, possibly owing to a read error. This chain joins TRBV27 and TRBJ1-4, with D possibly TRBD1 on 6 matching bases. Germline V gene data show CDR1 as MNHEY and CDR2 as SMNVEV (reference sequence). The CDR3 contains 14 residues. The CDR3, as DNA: TGTGCTAGCAGTTCCCGTGGGGGGCTCGAAAAACTGTTTTTT. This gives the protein CASSSRGGLEKLFF.

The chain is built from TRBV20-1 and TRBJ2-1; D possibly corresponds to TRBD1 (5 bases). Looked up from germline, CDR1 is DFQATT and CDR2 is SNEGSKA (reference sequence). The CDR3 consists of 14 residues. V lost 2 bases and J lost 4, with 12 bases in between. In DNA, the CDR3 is TGCAGTGCTAGACCCCTGCAGGGTTACAATGAGCAGTTCTTC. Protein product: CSARPLQGYNEQFF.

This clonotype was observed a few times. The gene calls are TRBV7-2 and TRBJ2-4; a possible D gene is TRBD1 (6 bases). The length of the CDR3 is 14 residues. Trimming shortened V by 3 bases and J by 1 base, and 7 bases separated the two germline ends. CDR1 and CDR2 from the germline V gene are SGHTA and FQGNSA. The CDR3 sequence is CASSFTGAKNIQYF. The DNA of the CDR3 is TGTGCCAGCAGCTTTACAGGGGCCAAAAACATTCAGTACTTC.

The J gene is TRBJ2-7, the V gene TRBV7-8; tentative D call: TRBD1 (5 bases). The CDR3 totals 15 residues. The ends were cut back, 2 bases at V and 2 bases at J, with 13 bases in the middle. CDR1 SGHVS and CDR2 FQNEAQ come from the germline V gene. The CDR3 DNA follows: TGTGCCAGCAGCTTAAGTTTTGACAGAACCTACGAGCAGTACTTC. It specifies CASSLSFDRTYEQYF.

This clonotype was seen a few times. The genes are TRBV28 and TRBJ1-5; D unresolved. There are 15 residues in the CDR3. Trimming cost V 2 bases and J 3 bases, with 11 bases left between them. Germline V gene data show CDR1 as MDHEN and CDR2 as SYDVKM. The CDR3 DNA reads TGTGCCAGCAGTTTAATCGGCAGATTCAATCAGCCCCAGCATTTT. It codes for CASSLIGRFNQPQHF.

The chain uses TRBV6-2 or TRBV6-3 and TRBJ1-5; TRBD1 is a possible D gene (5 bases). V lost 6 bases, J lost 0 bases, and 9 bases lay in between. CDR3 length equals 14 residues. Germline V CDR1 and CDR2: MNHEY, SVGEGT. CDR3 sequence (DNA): TGTGCCAGCAGGGGGGACGTTAGCAATCAGCCCCAGCATTTT. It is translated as CASRGDVSNQPQHF.

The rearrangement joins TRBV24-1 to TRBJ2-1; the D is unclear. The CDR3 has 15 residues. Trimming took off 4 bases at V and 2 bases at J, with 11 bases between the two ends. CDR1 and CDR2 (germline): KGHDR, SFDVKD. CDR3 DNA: TGTGCCACCAGTGACCCCTCGGGCCCCTACAATGAGCAGTTCTTC. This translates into CATSDPSGPYNEQFF.

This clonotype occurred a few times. CDR3 residues: CASSLGQLSSYNEQFF. The CDR3 region has the DNA TGTGCCAGCAGCTTGGGGCAGCTGAGCTCCTACAATGAGCAGTTCTTC. This sequence joins TRBV5-4 and TRBJ2-1; D is ambiguous. Germline V gene lookup returns CDR1 SGHNT and CDR2 YYREEE (reference sequence). The CDR3 runs to 16 residues. V was cut by 0 bases and J by 0 bases, with 10 bases left in between.

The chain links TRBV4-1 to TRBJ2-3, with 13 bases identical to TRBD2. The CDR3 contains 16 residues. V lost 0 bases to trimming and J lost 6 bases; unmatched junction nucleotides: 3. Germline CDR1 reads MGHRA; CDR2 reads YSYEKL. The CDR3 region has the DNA TGCGCCAGCAGCCAAGATCCGACTAGCGGGAGGGATACGCAGTATTTT. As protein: CASSQDPTSGRDTQYF.

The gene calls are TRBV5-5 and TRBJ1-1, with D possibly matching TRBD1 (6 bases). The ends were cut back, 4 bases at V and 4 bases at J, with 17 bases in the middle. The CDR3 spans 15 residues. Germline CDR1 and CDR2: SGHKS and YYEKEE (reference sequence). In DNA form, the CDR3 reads TGTGCCAGCAGCCAGGGGCCGCCTAAAAGCACTGAAGCTTTCTTT. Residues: CASSQGPPKSTEAFF.